The 20 T cell receptor beta chains reported below all come from one sample, sequenced in a study of shared T cell receptors in the human thymus. The repertoire was sequenced with immunoSEQ multiplex PCR; TCRdb's copy has only in-frame clones and lacks some. Of hundreds of thousands of clones in the sample, 70% to 90% were seen once. The sample also formed part of further work on human thymus T cells.

Sequencing was done on a sample of thymocytes. The receptor set was obtained from a boy under three years old with a congenital heart defect.

The rearrangement uses TRBV5-1 and TRBJ2-7; D might be TRBD1 (5 bases). V was trimmed by 0 bases and J by 6 bases, leaving 19 bases between them. The CDR3 has 16 residues. Germline V gene lookup returns CDR1 SGHRS and CDR2 YFSETQ. CDR3 region: CASSLAKGQGRSEQYF. CDR3 sequence (DNA): TGCGCCAGCAGCTTGGCCAAAGGGCAGGGTCGCTCCGAGCAGTACTTC.

The CDR3 sequence is CASSRGTGVTDTQYF. CDR3 nucleotides: TGTGCCAGCAGCCGCGGGACAGGGGTTACAGATACGCAGTATTTT. V is TRBV6-6 and J is TRBJ2-3, with 10 bases fitting TRBD1. Germline CDR1 reads MNHNY; CDR2 reads SVGAGI (reference sequence). V lost 6 bases, J lost 3 bases, and 6 bases stayed unmatched. CDR3 length: 15 residues.

The V gene is TRBV6-6, the J gene TRBJ1-4, with 7 bases lining up with TRBD1. This CDR3 comprises 16 residues. Germline values: CDR1 MNHNY, CDR2 SVGAGI (reference sequence). The ends lost 8 bases at V and 3 bases at J; junction bases unmatched: 12. The CDR3 loop reads CASAPGQIIANEKLFF. The CDR3 DNA follows: TGTGCCAGCGCGCCGGGACAGATTATCGCTAATGAAAAACTGTTTTTT.

This chain joins TRBV28 and TRBJ1-6; the D is unclear. The germline V and J ends were trimmed by 3 bases and 8 bases, with 11 bases remaining between them. The length of the CDR3 is 14 residues. Germline loops: CDR1 MDHEN, CDR2 SYDVKM. The chain's CDR3 is CASSFEGRHSPLHF. The CDR3 DNA sequence: TGTGCCAGCAGTTTCGAGGGCAGACATTCACCCCTCCACTTT.

This chain links TRBV28 with TRBJ2-1; 10 bases are shared with TRBD2. Germline assignment: CDR1 MDHEN and CDR2 SYDVKM. The CDR3 covers 17 residues. V lost 2 bases to trimming and J lost 7 bases; unmatched junction nucleotides: 11. DNA of the CDR3: TGTGCCAGCAGTTTAATTCCCCTAGCGGGAGTTAGAAATGAGCAGTTCTTC. Its protein is CASSLIPLAGVRNEQFF.

The rearrangement links TRBV5-8 to TRBJ2-7, with D tentatively TRBD1 (5 bases). Per the germline V gene, CDR1 is SGHTS and CDR2 is YDEGEE. Trimming took 6 bases from V and 5 from J, leaving 12 bases between them. The CDR3 is 12 amino acids. The CDR3 nucleotides are TGTGCCAGCATCATAGGGGCGGACGAGCAGTACTTC. Its translation: CASIIGADEQYF. Looking up the rest from reference TRBV5-8 and TRBJ2-7 gives the full variable domain: EAGVTQSPTHLIKTRGQQATLRCSPISGHTSVYWYQQALGLGLQFLLWYDEGEERNRGNFPPRFSGRQFPNYSSELNVNALELEDSALYLCASIIGADEQYFGPGTRLTVT.

The rearrangement uses TRBV30 and TRBJ2-5; 8 positions agree with TRBD2. V was clipped by 0 bases and J by 5 bases; unmatched bases: 17. Germline V gives CDR1 GTSNPN, CDR2 SVGIG (reference sequence). The CDR3 extends over 18 amino acids. CDR3 loop: CAWSVLCTSGGAGETQYF. CDR3 DNA sequence: TGTGCCTGGAGTGTACTGTGTACCAGCGGGGGAGCGGGGGAGACCCAGTACTTC. Filled out from reference TRBV30 and TRBJ2-5, the complete variable domain reads SQTIHQWPATLVQPVGSPLSLECTVEGTSNPNLYWYRQAAGRGLQLLFYSVGIGQISSEVPQNLSASRPQDRQFILSSKKLLLSDSGFYLCAWSVLCTSGGAGETQYFGPGTRLLVL.

The chain is built from TRBV6-5 and TRBJ2-1; 7 bases line up with TRBD2. J gave up 4 bases and V 4 bases, and 7 bases lay outside the gene matches. Per germline, CDR1 MNHEY and CDR2 SVGAGI. The CDR3 extends over 15 amino acids. Here the CDR3 reads CASSSREEVYNEQFF. For the CDR3, the DNA is TGTGCCAGCAGTTCACGGGAGGAAGTATACAATGAGCAGTTCTTC.

This rearrangement joins TRBV21-1 to TRBJ1-1. TRBV21-1 is noted as a pseudogene. CDR3 size: 15 residues. CDR3 in amino acids: CASTLWALEGTEAFF. The CDR3 nucleotides read TGTGCCAGCACCCTATGGGCCCTCGAGGGCACTGAAGCTTTCTTT.

The chain joins TRBV7-6 to TRBJ1-1, with D perhaps TRBD1 (6 bases). V lost 5 bases and J lost 7, with 14 bases in between. The germline V gene has CDR1 SGHVS and CDR2 FNYEAQ. This CDR3 is 13 amino acids long. The CDR3 DNA follows: TGTGCCAGCAGCCCGCAGGGGACGGGTGAAGCTTTCTTT. The encoded protein is CASSPQGTGEAFF.

This chain connects TRBV28 to TRBJ2-7, with D tentatively TRBD1 (5 bases). Per the germline V gene, CDR1 is MDHEN and CDR2 is SYDVKM. Trimming took off 1 base at V and 0 bases at J, with 13 bases between the two ends. CDR3 length: 16 residues. The CDR3 coding sequence is TGTGCCAGCAGTTTATTGTCGGACAAGTACTCCTACGAGCAGTACTTC. Translated: CASSLLSDKYSYEQYF. The full variable domain, its missing parts supplied by reference TRBV28 and TRBJ2-7, is DVKVTQSSRYLVKRTGEKVFLECVQDMDHENMFWYRQDPGLGLRLIYFSYDVKMKEKGDIPEGYSVSREKKERFSLILESASTNQTSMYLCASSLLSDKYSYEQYFGPGTRLTVT.

The chain carries TRBV25-1 and TRBJ1-2, with 12 positions matching TRBD1. Trimming removed 3 bases from V and 7 bases from J; junction bases left unmatched: 12. Germline V gene lookup returns CDR1 MGHDK and CDR2 SYGVNS. This CDR3 comprises 17 residues. CDR3 sequence (DNA): TGTGCCAGCAGTGAGGGGGACAGGGGGCCGCCTTGGCTTGGCTACACCTTC. It codes for CASSEGDRGPPWLGYTF.

The chain links TRBV28 to TRBJ2-2, with D unclear. The CDR3 length is 13 residues. Germline V gene sequence: CDR1 MDHEN, CDR2 SYDVKM. Deletions cut 3 bases from V and 1 base from J, with 3 bases between. The CDR3: CASSFGNTGELFF. For the CDR3, the DNA is TGTGCCAGCAGTTTCGGGAACACCGGGGAGCTGTTTTTT.

This chain links TRBV18 with TRBJ1-2; 7 nucleotides match TRBD1. Trimming at V came to 3 bases and at J to 2 bases, leaving 6 bases not matched to a gene. CDR1 is KGHSH and CDR2 is LQKENI in the germline V gene. The CDR3 covers 15 residues. The CDR3 region is CASSPPQGSNYGYTF. The CDR3 region has the DNA TGTGCCAGCTCACCCCCACAGGGGTCCAACTATGGCTACACCTTC.

CDR3 residues: CASSSTGVHSPLHF. Here the CDR3 DNA reads TGTGCCAGCAGTTCGACAGGGGTTCATTCACCCCTCCACTTT. This chain uses TRBV27 with TRBJ1-6, with TRBD1 matching over 8 bases. Germline lookup yields CDR1 MNHEY and CDR2 SMNVEV (reference sequence). After removal of 4 bases from V and 8 bases from J, the junction contained 4 bases not matched to a gene. The CDR3 has 14 amino acids.

V gene TRBV28 combines with J gene TRBJ2-3; 11 bases line up with TRBD2. This CDR3 spans 15 amino acids. V was pared by 5 bases and J by 4 bases, with 5 bases of the junction left unmatched. CDR1 MDHEN and CDR2 SYDVKM come from the germline V gene. CDR3 sequence (DNA): TGTGCCAGCAGTAGAGGGACTAGCGGAGCAGATACGCAGTATTTT. This gives the protein CASSRGTSGADTQYF.

On this clone itself: Other nucleotide sequences in the sample specify the same CDR3. This chain uses TRBV5-4 with TRBJ2-7; D not resolved. The CDR3 spans 12 residues. CDR1 is SGHNT, CDR2 YYREEE, per germline (reference sequence). V was shortened by 5 bases and J by 3 bases, with 9 bases between the two germline ends. CDR3 region: CASSPGGYEQYF. For the CDR3, the DNA is TGTGCCAGCAGTCCCGGTGGCTACGAGCAGTACTTC. Full variable domain (missing parts from reference TRBV5-4 and TRBJ2-7): ETGVTQSPTHLIKTRGQQVTLRCSSQSGHNTVSWYQQALGQGPQFIFQYYREEENGRGNFPPRFSGLQFPNYSSELNVNALELDDSALYLCASSPGGYEQYFGPGTRLTVT.

This clone was counted once. The chain employs TRBV29-1 and TRBJ1-4, with TRBD1 matching over 7 bases. Looked up from germline, CDR1 is SQVTM and CDR2 is ANQGSEA. The J segment lost 0 bases and the V segment lost 6 bases, leaving 22 bases of the junction unmatched. The CDR3 spans 20 residues. The CDR3 nucleotides are TGCAGCGTGACAAAGGGTAAAACGGGACAGAAAGGATCAACTAATGAAAAACTGTTTTTT. It translates to CSVTKGKTGQKGSTNEKLFF.

The chain is built from TRBV5-1 and TRBJ2-3; D call uncertain. Germline V gene data show CDR1 as SGHRS and CDR2 as YFSETQ. The V end lost 2 bases, the J end lost 2 bases, and 9 bases lay between the germline ends. CDR3 length equals 14 residues. CDR3 amino acids: CASSLMSVTDTQYF. Written as DNA, the CDR3 is TGCGCCAGCAGCTTAATGTCCGTCACAGATACGCAGTATTTT.

This clone turned up a few times. The chain uses TRBV21-1 and TRBJ2-7; the table's D call, TRBD2, was not checked against the DNA. TRBV21-1 is an annotated pseudogene. The CDR3 consists of 17 residues. The CDR3 sequence: CASSKLGLAGGPYEQYF. The CDR3 DNA sequence: TGTGCCAGCAGCAAATTGGGGCTAGCGGGGGGGCCGTACGAGCAGTACTTC.